A single sample is the source of the 10 T cell receptor beta chains below, sequenced in a study of technical replicates of blood from a few donors. Generated by immunoSEQ multiplex PCR, the TCRdb table keeps only in-frame clones and is missing some. The sample comprises approximately 59,000 clones, about 95% of which are singletons, and just over 3% rests with the top ten. The sequenced material came from PBMCs. The receptors derive from a human donor in good health. Some clones in this sample may be carry-over from other donors' samples.

J is TRBJ2-1 and V is TRBV10-3; D may be TRBD1 (6 bases). CDR1 and CDR2 (germline): ENHRY, SYGVKD. The V end was cut by 6 bases, the J end by 5 bases, with 8 bases between. This CDR3 contains 12 residues. The CDR3 coding sequence is TGTGCCATCAGACAGGGCAACAATGAGCAGTTCTTC. Its translation: CAIRQGNNEQFF.

V is TRBV30 and J is TRBJ2-1, with TRBD2 matching 9 bases. The CDR3 loop spans 14 amino acids. Per germline, CDR1 GTSNPN and CDR2 SVGIG (reference sequence). With 3 bases clipped from V and 5 bases from J, the junction kept 5 bases outside the gene matches. For the CDR3, the DNA is TGTGCCTGGAGCCTTAGCGGGAGCCACAATGAGCAGTTCTTC. Its translation: CAWSLSGSHNEQFF.

CDR3 DNA: TGTGCCAGCAGTACCGGGACTAGCGGAACCTACGAGCAGTACTTC. It is translated as CASSTGTSGTYEQYF. This rearrangement joins TRBV6-5 to TRBJ2-7, with 11 bases aligning to TRBD2. The junction had 5 bases not matched to a gene; V was cut back by 5 bases and J by 2 bases. The CDR3 spans 15 residues. The germline V gene encodes CDR1 MNHEY and CDR2 SVGAGI.

This chain uses TRBV7-6 with TRBJ2-3, with D possibly being TRBD1 (6 bases). Germline lookup yields CDR1 SGHVS and CDR2 FNYEAQ. CDR3 length equals 16 residues. V dropped 6 bases and J dropped 0 bases, with 16 bases sitting between them. The CDR3 is CASSLRGGISTDTQYF. CDR3 DNA sequence: TGTGCCAGCAGTTTAAGAGGGGGAATTAGCACAGATACGCAGTATTTT.

V gene TRBV5-4 combines with J gene TRBJ1-1, with D possibly being TRBD1 (6 bases). Trimming pared 4 bases from V and 1 base from J, leaving 11 bases between. The CDR3 covers 14 residues. Per the germline V gene, CDR1 is SGHNT and CDR2 is YYREEE (reference sequence). This CDR3 reads CASSPTTGNTEAFF. The CDR3 nucleotides read TGTGCCAGCAGCCCGACGACAGGGAACACTGAAGCTTTCTTT.

This sequence joins TRBV19 and TRBJ1-1; the D is unclear. This CDR3 spans 13 amino acids. Trimming removed 4 bases from V and 12 bases from J, with 18 bases in between. Germline lookup yields CDR1 LNHDA and CDR2 SQIVND (reference sequence). Written as DNA, the CDR3 is TGTGCCAGTAGTAATTGGCCTTCTCAAAAACCTTTCTTT. It specifies CASSNWPSQKPFF.

J is TRBJ2-5 and V is TRBV4-1, with D perhaps TRBD1 (6 bases). Germline V lookup: CDR1 MGHRA, CDR2 YSYEKL. The CDR3 extends over 15 amino acids. V dropped 1 base and J dropped 3 bases, with 12 bases sitting between them. The CDR3 sequence is CASSQAGHSEETQYF. The CDR3 DNA reads as TGCGCCAGCAGCCAAGCGGGACACTCGGAAGAGACCCAGTACTTC.

The chain uses TRBV2 and TRBJ1-6; D might be TRBD1 (5 bases). This CDR3 is built from 17 residues. Germline V lookup: CDR1 SNHLY, CDR2 FYNNEI. V was clipped by 10 bases and J by 0 bases, with 19 bases between them. CDR3 nucleotide sequence: TGTGCCATTGCCCTCAGGGATAGCAGCTCCTATAATTCACCCCTCCACTTT. Residues: CAIALRDSSSYNSPLHF.

The chain is built from TRBV7-8 and TRBJ2-7, with TRBD2 matching over 7 bases. The CDR3 consists of 14 residues. Unmatched junction bases numbered 4, after V lost 1 base and J lost 4 bases. Germline assignment: CDR1 SGHVS and CDR2 FQNEAQ. The CDR3 DNA reads TGTGCCAGCAGCTTAGTCGGGACTAAGTACGAGCAGTACTTC. Its protein product is CASSLVGTKYEQYF. Full variable domain (outside the CDR3, taken from reference TRBV7-8 and TRBJ2-7): GAGVSQSPRYKVAKRGQDVALRCDPISGHVSLFWYQQALGQGPEFLTYFQNEAQLDKSGLPSDRFFAERPEGSVSTLKIQRTQQEDSAVYLCASSLVGTKYEQYFGPGTRLTVT.

This chain links TRBV4-3 with TRBJ2-3, with D unclear. Trimming removed 2 bases at V and 3 bases at J, with 12 bases between. CDR1 and CDR2 (germline): LGHNA, YSLEER. The CDR3 consists of 15 residues. The CDR3: CASSQRSSVTDTQYF. The DNA for the CDR3 is TGCGCCAGCAGCCAACGGAGCTCCGTTACAGATACGCAGTATTTT.